Following are 9 T cell receptor beta chains from one sample sequenced in a study of PD-1 and CTLA-4 blockade in melanoma. TCRdb keeps only in-frame clones here, not all; method: immunoSEQ multiplex PCR. Of tens of thousands of clones listed, around 93% were seen once; the top ten hold less than 10%. The starting material was CD8+ T cells from peripheral blood, obtained from a patient given anti-PD-1 treatment. The receptors here all came from a human donor with melanoma.

The rearrangement joins TRBV5-8 to TRBJ2-4; unclear D gene. In germline, CDR1 is SGHTS, CDR2 YDEGEE. With 7 bases removed from V and 0 bases from J, the gap between germline ends came to 14 bases. The CDR3 loop spans 15 amino acids. The CDR3 DNA reads as TGTGCCAGCCACACCCTTAAGCTAGCCAAAAACATTCAGTACTTC. The encoded protein is CASHTLKLAKNIQYF.

As concerns this clone: Other DNA sequences in this sample translate to the same CDR3. The J gene is TRBJ1-1, the V gene TRBV4-1; D is ambiguous. This CDR3 comprises 12 residues. The V end lost 0 bases, the J end lost 5 bases, and 4 bases lay between the germline ends. In germline, CDR1 is MGHRA, CDR2 YSYEKL. DNA of the CDR3: TGCGCCAGCAGCCAAGATAGGACTGAAGCTTTCTTT. This gives the protein CASSQDRTEAFF.

This clone appeared once. The V call is TRBV10-3, the J call TRBJ2-7; D not certain. The length of the CDR3 is 13 residues. V lost 2 bases and J 5 bases, leaving 10 bases between the germline ends. Germline-derived CDR1 and CDR2 are ENHRY and SYGVKD. The CDR3: CAISERTTHEQYF. DNA of the CDR3: TGTGCCATCAGTGAGAGGACCACCCACGAGCAGTACTTC.

This chain uses TRBV28 with TRBJ2-5, with TRBD1 as a possible D gene (5 bases). Germline V gene sequence: CDR1 MDHEN, CDR2 SYDVKM. This CDR3 contains 14 residues. The germline V and J ends were trimmed by 4 bases and 0 bases, with 9 bases remaining between them. The CDR3 region is CASSYDSNQETQYF. CDR3 DNA sequence: TGTGCCAGCAGTTATGACAGCAACCAAGAGACCCAGTACTTC.

The rearrangement uses TRBV7-9 and TRBJ1-2; the D is unclear. The CDR3 is 15 residues long. The germline CDR1 and CDR2 sequences are SEHNR and FQNEAQ (reference sequence). V gave up 4 bases and J gave up 5 bases, with 17 bases separating them. CDR3 amino acids: CASSSSDGSQYGYTF. CDR3 nucleotide sequence: TGTGCCAGCAGCTCAAGCGACGGCAGCCAATATGGCTACACCTTC.

The V gene is TRBV6-6, the J gene TRBJ2-2; 10 positions match TRBD1. The length of the CDR3 is 15 residues. The ends lost 6 bases at V and 5 bases at J; junction bases unmatched: 6. Germline V CDR1 and CDR2: MNHNY, SVGAGI (reference sequence). The CDR3 reads CASRGTGVGTGELFF. The CDR3 nucleotides read TGTGCCAGCAGGGGGACAGGGGTAGGGACCGGGGAGCTGTTTTTT.

The chain is built from TRBV11-1 and TRBJ2-1; D perhaps matches TRBD2 (5 bases). Germline CDR1 and CDR2: SGHAT and FQDESV (reference sequence). The CDR3 is 15 amino acids. V lost 3 bases and J lost 7, with 16 bases in between. This chain's CDR3 is CASSFDLTRGNEQFF. The CDR3 DNA reads TGTGCCAGCAGCTTCGACTTGACCCGGGGTAATGAGCAGTTCTTC.

V usage is TRBV11-2 and J usage is TRBJ2-7, with TRBD1 matching 8 bases. Germline V gives CDR1 SGHAT, CDR2 FQNNGV. The V segment lost 3 bases and the J segment 2 bases; nucleotides outside the gene matches: 9. This CDR3 contains 16 residues. The CDR3 sequence is CASSLPPGQVTYEQYF. The DNA of the CDR3 is TGTGCCAGCAGCTTGCCCCCGGGACAGGTGACCTACGAGCAGTACTTC.

This sequence joins TRBV6-5 and TRBJ2-1, with no clear D. The CDR3 spans 13 residues. Per germline, CDR1 MNHEY and CDR2 SVGAGI. Trimming left V 4 bases short and J 3 bases short, with 7 bases between. The chain's CDR3 is CASSSRDYNEQFF. DNA of the CDR3: TGTGCCAGCAGTTCTAGGGACTACAATGAGCAGTTCTTC.